This T cell receptor (beta chain) was sequenced for a study of CXCR3-negative and CXCR3-positive naive CD8 T cells. Study-wide results and caveats: Upon cryopreservation, CXCR3 expression partially decreased, and most assays used fresh PBMCs. Memory cells showed distinct TRBV-TRBJ patterns, while the two naive subsets matched.

Germline V gene lookup returns CDR1 MDHEN and CDR2 SYDVKM. CDR3 length: 13 residues. The libraries of TRB cDNA were constructed through 5' RACE using UMI labels. One entry per CDR3 protein, without DNA, is what TCRdb gives after re-calling the 5' RACE reads. The table lists about 58,000 distinct CDR3 sequences. For this clonotype: Its target is not known.

Per CD8+ T cell subset, triplicate sorts of 310,000 or so cells each were done. Naive CD8+ T cells had a CD45RO-CCR7+CD27+CD95- phenotype. This receptor was taken from a human donor in good health. Some clones in this sample may be carry-over from other donors' samples. Source material: naive CXCR3- CD8+ T cells from blood. This sample's subset: CD45RO-CCR7+CD27+CD95- naive CD8+ T cells lacking CXCR3 (TNR3-). This chain connects TRBV28 to TRBJ2-5. CDR3 protein: CASNQQIQETQYF.